The 24 T cell receptor beta chains below all came from one sample that was sequenced in a study of CXCR3-negative and CXCR3-positive naive CD8 T cells. cDNA libraries for TRB were generated by 5' RACE incorporating UMI labels. TCRdb reprocessed the 5' RACE reads and stores each CDR3 protein as one record, lacking DNA. The listing records over 35,000 distinct CDR3 sequences. Source material: memory CD8+ T cells from blood. These receptors all come from a human donor in good health. Some clones in this sample may be carry-over from other donors' samples.

This rearrangement joins TRBV4-1 to TRBJ2-1; TCRdb's D gene call, TRBD1, goes unchecked for lack of DNA. The germline CDR1 and CDR2 sequences are MGHRA and YSYEKL. CDR3 size: 15 residues. The CDR3 sequence: CASSQVGALFNEQFF.

V is TRBV15 and J is TRBJ2-7; TCRdb picks TRBD1, but there is no DNA to check that call. The germline V gene encodes CDR1 LNHNV and CDR2 YYDKDF (reference sequence). The CDR3 consists of 12 residues. The CDR3 loop reads CATRQGSYEQYF.

This rearrangement joins TRBV28 to TRBJ2-1; TCRdb names TRBD2, which stays unverified in the absence of DNA. This CDR3 has 13 amino acids. The V gene's germline CDR1 is MDHEN and CDR2 SYDVKM. The CDR3 loop is CASRGPRRNEQFF.

The chain joins TRBV20-1 to TRBJ1-2. The V gene's germline CDR1 is DFQATT and CDR2 SNEGSKA (reference sequence). This CDR3 is built from 15 residues. The CDR3 sequence is CSATLGGEESMGYTF.

By frequency, this clonotype registers medium-sized. The CDR3 sequence: CASSLGFTEAFF. The chain is built from TRBV7-2 and TRBJ1-1. The CDR3 is 12 residues long. Germline V gene lookup returns CDR1 SGHTA and CDR2 FQGNSA.

V is TRBV28 and J is TRBJ2-3; as DNA is missing, the TRBD1 call by TCRdb cannot be tested. CDR1 is MDHEN and CDR2 is SYDVKM in the germline V gene. This CDR3 has 17 residues. The CDR3 loop is CASSLSSSRDPTDTQYF.

CDR3: CSASSGPEPYEQYF. The chain uses TRBV20-1 and TRBJ2-7; the D call of TRBD2 rests on TCRdb alone, since no DNA is present to check it. The CDR3 loop spans 14 amino acids. The germline V gene encodes CDR1 DFQATT and CDR2 SNEGSKA (reference sequence).

The rearrangement uses TRBV4-1 and TRBJ1-3. CDR3 length: 15 residues. The germline V gene encodes CDR1 MGHRA and CDR2 YSYEKL. The CDR3 is CASSQLDYSGNTIYF.

The genes are TRBV7-9 and TRBJ1-1; TCRdb indicates TRBD1, and absent DNA this call remains unverified. Germline V CDR1 and CDR2: SEHNR, FQNEAQ (reference sequence). The length of the CDR3 is 14 residues. CDR3 in amino acids: CASTGRQRNTEAFF.

The V call is TRBV20-1, the J call TRBJ2-7; the D call from TCRdb, TRBD1, cannot be confirmed without DNA. There are 15 residues in the CDR3. The germline CDR1 and CDR2 sequences are DFQATT and SNEGSKA (reference sequence). CDR3: CSARDLRDSSYEQYF.

The chain uses TRBV4-1 and TRBJ2-3; TCRdb's D gene call, TRBD2, goes unchecked for lack of DNA. The CDR3 length is 12 residues. Germline CDR1 MGHRA, CDR2 YSYEKL. CDR3: CASRGGADTQYF.

The chain is built from TRBV6-4 and TRBJ2-1; TCRdb's D call, TRBD1, is unchecked because there is no DNA. CDR1 and CDR2 (germline): MRHNA, SNTAGT. There are 16 residues in the CDR3. This CDR3 is CASSGEPGQDYNEQFF.

The gene calls are TRBV7-2 and TRBJ1-1; the D call from TCRdb, TRBD1, cannot be confirmed without DNA. Germline CDR1 reads SGHTA; CDR2 reads FQGNSA. The CDR3 is 15 residues long. CDR3: CASSFGEPGISEAFF.

The chain links TRBV20-1 to TRBJ2-7; without DNA, the TCRdb call of TRBD1 cannot be checked. Germline V gives CDR1 DFQATT, CDR2 SNEGSKA (reference sequence). The CDR3 is 12 amino acids. CDR3 in amino acids: CSASRGEGEQYF.

This rearrangement joins TRBV29-1 to TRBJ2-1; the D gene TCRdb calls, TRBD2, cannot be checked with no DNA. Germline CDR1 and CDR2: SQVTM and ANQGSEA. This CDR3 contains 14 residues. CDR3 amino acids: CSVLTSGDVREQFF.

The genes are TRBV6-2 or TRBV6-3 and TRBJ2-7; the TCRdb D gene call, TRBD1, has no DNA to confirm it. The CDR3 has 16 residues. Looked up from germline, CDR1 is MNHEY and CDR2 is SVGEGT. The CDR3 is CASSIWTGGVPGEQYF.

The chain joins TRBV13 to TRBJ1-1. Germline lookup yields CDR1 PRHDT and CDR2 FYEKMQ (reference sequence). CDR3 length: 13 amino acids. This chain's CDR3 is CASSLSVNTEAFF.

The chain links TRBV20-1 to TRBJ2-5; checking the TCRdb D call of TRBD1 is not possible without DNA. From germline, CDR1 is DFQATT and CDR2 SNEGSKA (reference sequence). The CDR3 covers 12 residues. CDR3 residues: CSPGDGEATQYF.

The V gene is TRBV11-2, the J gene TRBJ2-1. This CDR3 spans 15 amino acids. CDR1 is SGHAT and CDR2 is FQNNGV in the germline V gene. CDR3 sequence reads: CASSLESNSYNEQFF.

The chain employs TRBV20-1 and TRBJ2-2; TCRdb returns TRBD1, unconfirmable since there is no DNA. Germline V CDR1 and CDR2: DFQATT, SNEGSKA (reference sequence). This CDR3 is 13 amino acids long. The chain's CDR3 is CSARSPGSGELFF.

The chain employs TRBV29-1 and TRBJ1-1; the TRBD1 assignment by TCRdb is unverifiable without DNA. Germline CDR1 SQVTM, CDR2 ANQGSEA. This CDR3 spans 11 amino acids. The chain's CDR3 is CSVVWGAEAFF. Drawing the rest from reference TRBV29-1 and TRBJ1-1, the complete variable domain is SAVISQKPSRDICQRGTSLTIQCQVDSQVTMMFWYRQQPGQSLTLIATANQGSEATYESGFVIDKFPISRPNLTFSTLTVSNMSPEDSSIYLCSVVWGAEAFFGQGTRLTVV.

The chain employs TRBV12-3 or TRBV12-4 and TRBJ2-7; as DNA is missing, the TRBD2 call by TCRdb cannot be tested. CDR3 size: 13 residues. The CDR3: CASSPGLVYEQYF.

V gene TRBV15 combines with J gene TRBJ2-5; the TRBD1 assignment by TCRdb is unverifiable without DNA. Per the germline V gene, CDR1 is LNHNV and CDR2 is YYDKDF (reference sequence). This CDR3 region has 12 residues. The CDR3 reads CATSGREETQYF.

The rearrangement uses TRBV11-1 and TRBJ2-7. The CDR3 covers 12 residues. CDR1 is SGHAT, CDR2 FQDESV, per germline (reference sequence). The CDR3 loop is CASSLGGGEQYF.